What follows are 10 T cell receptor beta chains derived from one specimen sequenced in a study of blood T cell repertoires in COVID-19. Clones were read by immunoSEQ multiplex PCR, and TCRdb kept only the in-frame ones, dropping some. The sample lists around 160,000 clones, about four fifths occurring once. Sample: peripheral blood. These receptor sequences come from a human donor with acute or convalescent COVID-19. The donor label of this sample is uncertain.

V usage is TRBV14 and J usage is TRBJ1-1, with D maybe TRBD1 (6 bases). The CDR3 extends over 14 amino acids. Trimming took 4 bases from V and 1 from J, leaving 10 bases between them. Germline V lookup: CDR1 SGHDN, CDR2 FVKESK. CDR3 sequence: CASSPLTGNTEAFF. The CDR3, as DNA: TGTGCCAGCAGCCCCTTGACAGGGAACACTGAAGCTTTCTTT.

The chain has TRBV11-2 and TRBJ1-1, with a possible D match to TRBD1 (5 bases). V lost 5 bases and J 0 bases, leaving 13 bases between the germline ends. In germline, CDR1 is SGHAT, CDR2 FQNNGV. The length of the CDR3 is 15 residues. The CDR3 here is CASSPSGGMNTEAFF. CDR3 bases: TGTGCCAGCAGCCCCTCCGGGGGTATGAACACTGAAGCTTTCTTT.

The chain has TRBV5-4 and TRBJ1-2; 8 bases are shared with TRBD1. The length of the CDR3 is 16 residues. The germline CDR1 and CDR2 sequences are SGHNT and YYREEE (reference sequence). Trimming removed 4 bases from V and 2 bases from J; junction bases left unmatched: 10. In DNA form, the CDR3 reads TGTGCCAGCAGCACCCAGGGGGCGATGGGGAACTATGGCTACACCTTC. Residues: CASSTQGAMGNYGYTF. Full variable domain (rest looked up from reference TRBV5-4 and TRBJ1-2): ETGVTQSPTHLIKTRGQQVTLRCSSQSGHNTVSWYQQALGQGPQFIFQYYREEENGRGNFPPRFSGLQFPNYSSELNVNALELDDSALYLCASSTQGAMGNYGYTFGSGTRLTVV.

The sample holds a few counts of this clone. The V gene is TRBV14, the J gene TRBJ2-3, with 7 positions matching TRBD2. V shed 4 bases and J 2 bases; nucleotides not matched to a gene: 9. Germline CDR1 reads SGHDN; CDR2 reads FVKESK. This CDR3 comprises 16 residues. The CDR3 nucleotides are TGTGCCAGCAGCCCGAACCCGGGACTACCCACAGATACGCAGTATTTT. Its protein is CASSPNPGLPTDTQYF.

The J gene is TRBJ2-7, the V gene TRBV11-2, with a tentative D call TRBD1 (5 bases). Between the trimmed V and J ends, which lost 2 bases and 4 bases, there was a span of 9 bases. There are 13 residues in the CDR3. CDR1 and CDR2 from the germline V gene are SGHAT and FQNNGV. The CDR3: CASSLNQGYEQYV. DNA for the CDR3: TGTGCCAGCAGCTTAAATCAGGGTTACGAGCAGTACGTC.

The chain employs TRBV5-1 and TRBJ1-1; 10 bases match TRBD1. The CDR3 is made up of 14 amino acids. From germline, CDR1 is SGHRS and CDR2 YFSETQ. V lost 5 bases to trimming and J lost 5 bases; unmatched junction nucleotides: 6. The CDR3 DNA is TGCGCCAGCAGGAGGGACAGGGGCCCTACTGAAGCTTTCTTT. Its translation: CASRRDRGPTEAFF. The full variable domain, with the rest looked up from reference TRBV5-1 and TRBJ1-1, is KAGVTQTPRYLIKTRGQQVTLSCSPISGHRSVSWYQQTPGQGLQFLFEYFSETQRNKGNFPGRFSGRQFSNSRSEMNVSTLELGDSALYLCASRRDRGPTEAFFGQGTRLTVV.

The sample holds a few counts of this clone. The genes are TRBV27 and TRBJ1-2; D call uncertain. V dropped 3 bases and J dropped 4 bases, with 9 bases sitting between them. Germline V lookup: CDR1 MNHEY, CDR2 SMNVEV (reference sequence). This CDR3 contains 13 residues. As DNA, the CDR3 is TGTGCCAGCAGTTTTACACCTAGCTATGGCTACACCTTC. Amino acid sequence: CASSFTPSYGYTF.

The chain employs TRBV12-3 or TRBV12-4 and TRBJ2-7; perhaps TRBD1 as D (5 bases). The CDR3 has 12 residues. Trimming pared 6 bases from V and 2 bases from J, leaving 8 bases between. The DNA for the CDR3 is TGTGCCAGCAGCCCAGGGACCTACGAGCAGTACTTC. Translation: CASSPGTYEQYF.

This clone was found once. The CDR3 protein is CASSPGTGGAIPYGYTF. The CDR3 DNA is TGTGCCAGCTCACCCGGGACAGGGGGCGCGATCCCCTATGGCTACACCTTC. The rearrangement uses TRBV18 and TRBJ1-2, with TRBD1 identical over 12 bases. V shed 3 bases, J shed 4 bases, and the junction held 9 bases outside the gene matches. From germline, CDR1 is KGHSH and CDR2 LQKENI. The CDR3 length is 17 residues. Full variable domain (rest looked up from reference TRBV18 and TRBJ1-2): NAGVMQNPRHLVRRRGQEARLRCSPMKGHSHVYWYRQLPEEGLKFMVYLQKENIIDESGMPKERFSAEFPKEGPSILRIQQVVRGDSAAYFCASSPGTGGAIPYGYTFGSGTRLTVV.

This clone was detected only a few times. The chain is built from TRBV29-1 and TRBJ1-5; a weak D match, TRBD1 (5 bases). The V and J ends lost 6 bases and 7 bases respectively, with 13 bases between them. CDR3 length: 12 residues. Germline loops: CDR1 SQVTM, CDR2 ANQGSEA. The CDR3 spells CSVRQGQQPQHF. The DNA for the CDR3 is TGCAGCGTACGGCAGGGTCAACAGCCCCAGCATTTT. The full variable domain, with the rest looked up from reference TRBV29-1 and TRBJ1-5, is SAVISQKPSRDICQRGTSLTIQCQVDSQVTMMFWYRQQPGQSLTLIATANQGSEATYESGFVIDKFPISRPNLTFSTLTVSNMSPEDSSIYLCSVRQGQQPQHFGDGTRLSIL.